Listed below are T cell receptor beta chains from one sample, sequenced in a study of cytomegalovirus exposure and HLA in healthy donors. Profiling relied on immunoSEQ multiplex PCR, and the TCRdb table lists in-frame clones only, not all of them. The sample consists of 150,000 or so clones, 75% to 80% of them appearing once. Sequenced material: PBMCs. The receptors were gathered from a man aged 45 to 65 in good health and CMV-seropositive. CDR3s include the opening cysteine and the closing phenylalanine or tryptophan. The order of the fields is CDR3 protein, CDR3 DNA, D gene, J gene, V gene, clone size. D genes are given only for firm matches. Clone size is shown for a subset of rows, as once, few, many or a class of expanded clone.

CDR3aa: CASSQGGYSNQPQHF
CDR3nt: TGTGCCAGCAGCCAAGGCGGGTATAGCAATCAGCCCCAGCATTTT
d_gene: NA
j_gene: TRBJ1-5
v_gene: TRBV6-5
abundance: NA

CDR3aa: CASSSGQFNEKLFF
CDR3nt: TGTGCCAGCAGCTCGGGACAGTTTAATGAAAAACTGTTTTTT
d_gene: TRBD1
j_gene: TRBJ1-4
v_gene: TRBV5-4
abundance: NA

CDR3aa: CASSLTSSGVETQYF
CDR3nt: TGTGCCAGCAGCTTAACTTCTAGCGGGGTTGAGACCCAGTACTTC
d_gene: TRBD2
j_gene: TRBJ2-5
v_gene: TRBV7-2
abundance: NA

CDR3aa: CASSLGFSLADTQYF
CDR3nt: TGTGCCAGCAGCTTAGGATTCAGCTTAGCGGATACGCAGTATTTT
d_gene: NA
j_gene: TRBJ2-3
v_gene: TRBV7-8
abundance: NA

CDR3aa: CASSDPPGNYGYNSPLHF
CDR3nt: TGTGCCAGCAGTGATCCCCCAGGGAACTACGGTTATAATTCACCCCTCCACTTT
d_gene: NA
j_gene: TRBJ1-6
v_gene: TRBV25-1
abundance: NA

CDR3aa: CASGQWNTEAFF
CDR3nt: TGTGCCAGTGGACAGTGGAACACTGAAGCTTTCTTT
d_gene: NA
j_gene: TRBJ1-1
v_gene: TRBV19
abundance: NA

CDR3aa: CASSPPMTGIDGVGYTF
CDR3nt: TGTGCCAGCTCACCCCCAATGACAGGGATCGATGGGGTTGGCTACACCTTC
d_gene: TRBD1
j_gene: TRBJ1-2
v_gene: TRBV18
abundance: few

CDR3aa: CASGEQGSKEETQYF
CDR3nt: TGTGCCAGCGGGGAACAGGGCTCGAAGGAAGAGACCCAGTACTTC
d_gene: NA
j_gene: TRBJ2-5
v_gene: TRBV2
abundance: few

CDR3aa: CASSENPTGSETQYF
CDR3nt: TGTGCCAGCAGTGAAAACCCGACAGGGTCAGAGACCCAGTACTTC
d_gene: TRBD1
j_gene: TRBJ2-5
v_gene: TRBV6-1
abundance: NA

CDR3aa: CASSLVAGKLETQYF
CDR3nt: TGTGCCAGCAGCTTAGTAGCGGGGAAGCTGGAGACCCAGTACTTC
d_gene: TRBD2
j_gene: TRBJ2-5
v_gene: TRBV7-3
abundance: NA

CDR3aa: CASSVGPTSGGTDTQYF
CDR3nt: TGTGCCAGCAGCGTAGGTCCGACTAGCGGGGGCACAGATACGCAGTATTTT
d_gene: TRBD2
j_gene: TRBJ2-3
v_gene: TRBV9
abundance: once

CDR3aa: CASSWTGQASNQPQHF
CDR3nt: TGTGCCAGTAGTTGGACGGGACAGGCTAGCAATCAGCCCCAGCATTTT
d_gene: TRBD1
j_gene: TRBJ1-5
v_gene: TRBV19
abundance: NA

CDR3aa: CASSVSGDYEQYF
CDR3nt: TGTGCCAGCAGCGTTTCGGGGGACTACGAGCAGTACTTC
d_gene: NA
j_gene: TRBJ2-7
v_gene: TRBV9
abundance: NA

CDR3aa: CASSQAGANQPQHF
CDR3nt: TGCGCCAGCAGCCAAGCAGGGGCAAATCAGCCCCAGCATTTT
d_gene: NA
j_gene: TRBJ1-5
v_gene: TRBV4-1
abundance: NA

CDR3aa: CASSERVAGAYEQYF
CDR3nt: TGTGCCAGCAGTGAAAGGGTAGCGGGGGCTTACGAGCAGTACTTC
d_gene: TRBD2
j_gene: TRBJ2-7
v_gene: TRBV25-1
abundance: NA

CDR3aa: CASQGQTNEKLFF
CDR3nt: TGTGCCAGCCAGGGACAGACTAATGAAAAACTGTTTTTT
d_gene: TRBD1
j_gene: TRBJ1-4
v_gene: TRBV18
abundance: NA

CDR3aa: CASSRGQGAQDTQYF
CDR3nt: TGTGCCAGCAGCCGTGGACAGGGGGCTCAAGATACGCAGTATTTT
d_gene: TRBD1
j_gene: TRBJ2-3
v_gene: TRBV7-2
abundance: NA

CDR3aa: CSAADRAGANVLTF
CDR3nt: TGCAGCGCTGCAGACAGGGCTGGGGCCAACGTCCTGACTTTC
d_gene: TRBD1
j_gene: TRBJ2-6
v_gene: TRBV29-1
abundance: NA

CDR3aa: CASRGTGDNEQFF
CDR3nt: TGCGCCAGCAGGGGGACAGGGGACAATGAGCAGTTCTTC
d_gene: TRBD1
j_gene: TRBJ2-1
v_gene: TRBV4-1
abundance: NA

CDR3aa: CSVALAGGPVQETQYF
CDR3nt: TGCAGCGTTGCCCTAGCGGGGGGCCCCGTCCAAGAGACCCAGTACTTC
d_gene: TRBD2
j_gene: TRBJ2-5
v_gene: TRBV29-1
abundance: once

CDR3aa: CASSLVRGRSHNEQFF
CDR3nt: TGTGCCAGCAGCTTAGTACGGGGGAGGTCCCACAATGAGCAGTTCTTC
d_gene: NA
j_gene: TRBJ2-1
v_gene: TRBV7-9
abundance: NA

CDR3aa: CASSLSALSADTQYF
CDR3nt: TGTGCCAGCAGTTTATCTGCTCTCTCGGCAGATACGCAGTATTTT
d_gene: NA
j_gene: TRBJ2-3
v_gene: TRBV27
abundance: NA

CDR3aa: CASSQVYEQYF
CDR3nt: TGTGCCAGCAGTCAGGTCTACGAGCAGTACTTC
d_gene: NA
j_gene: TRBJ2-7
v_gene: TRBV11-2
abundance: NA

CDR3aa: CASSSGTGDTGELFF
CDR3nt: TGTGCCAGCTCTTCAGGGACAGGGGACACCGGGGAGCTGTTTTTT
d_gene: TRBD1
j_gene: TRBJ2-2
v_gene: TRBV25-1
abundance: few

CDR3aa: CASSLGLAGGDTQYF
CDR3nt: TGTGCCAGCAGCTTGGGACTAGCGGGGGGAGATACGCAGTATTTT
d_gene: TRBD2
j_gene: TRBJ2-3
v_gene: TRBV13
abundance: NA

CDR3aa: CAISESPARETQYF
CDR3nt: TGTGCCATCAGTGAGTCGCCCGCCCGGGAGACCCAGTACTTC
d_gene: NA
j_gene: TRBJ2-5
v_gene: TRBV10-3
abundance: NA

CDR3aa: CASSKDSDSMNTEAFF
CDR3nt: TGTGCCAGCAGCAAGGATTCTGACAGCATGAACACTGAAGCTTTCTTT
d_gene: NA
j_gene: TRBJ1-1
v_gene: TRBV21-1
abundance: NA

CDR3aa: CASSLRWAGLNEKLFF
CDR3nt: TGCGCCAGCAGCTTGAGGTGGGCAGGCCTTAATGAAAAACTGTTTTTT
d_gene: NA
j_gene: TRBJ1-4
v_gene: TRBV5-1
abundance: NA

CDR3aa: CASSLVGAFDNSPLHF
CDR3nt: TGCGCCAGCAGCTTGGTGGGGGCTTTCGATAATTCACCCCTCCACTTT
d_gene: NA
j_gene: TRBJ1-6
v_gene: TRBV5-1
abundance: once

CDR3aa: CASSAGSQETQYF
CDR3nt: TGTGCCAGCAGCGCCGGGAGTCAAGAGACCCAGTACTTC
d_gene: NA
j_gene: TRBJ2-5
v_gene: TRBV7-7
abundance: once

CDR3aa: CASSPPGGAFF
CDR3nt: TGTGCCAGCAGTCCCCCGGGGGGAGCTTTCTTT
d_gene: NA
j_gene: TRBJ1-1
v_gene: TRBV7-2
abundance: NA

CDR3aa: CASSLDFGTVTDTQYF
CDR3nt: TGCGCCAGCAGCTTGGATTTCGGGACAGTCACAGATACGCAGTATTTT
d_gene: TRBD1
j_gene: TRBJ2-3
v_gene: TRBV5-1
abundance: NA

CDR3aa: CASESRYAGELFF
CDR3nt: TGTGCCAGCGAATCGAGGTACGCCGGGGAGCTGTTTTTT
d_gene: NA
j_gene: TRBJ2-2
v_gene: TRBV19
abundance: NA

CDR3aa: CASSSPQGLITDTQYF
CDR3nt: TGTGCCAGCAGCTCCCCTCAGGGGCTTATAACAGATACGCAGTATTTT
d_gene: NA
j_gene: TRBJ2-3
v_gene: TRBV9
abundance: NA

CDR3aa: CASSPGGAKNIQYF
CDR3nt: TGTGCCAGCTCACCTGGAGGGGCCAAAAACATTCAGTACTTC
d_gene: NA
j_gene: TRBJ2-4
v_gene: TRBV18
abundance: NA

CDR3aa: CASSSDRASGYTF
CDR3nt: TGTGCCAGCAGCTCCGACAGGGCTAGCGGCTACACCTTC
d_gene: TRBD1
j_gene: TRBJ1-2
v_gene: TRBV7-9
abundance: NA

CDR3aa: CASSQRRAAPDTQYF
CDR3nt: TGTGCCAGCAGCCAACGCAGGGCGGCCCCAGATACGCAGTATTTT
d_gene: NA
j_gene: TRBJ2-3
v_gene: TRBV7-9
abundance: few

CDR3aa: CASSSQGIEETQYF
CDR3nt: TGCGCCAGCAGCTCCCAGGGAATTGAAGAGACCCAGTACTTC
d_gene: NA
j_gene: TRBJ2-5
v_gene: TRBV5-1
abundance: NA

CDR3aa: CASSQDLYEQYF
CDR3nt: TGCGCCAGCAGCCAAGATCTCTACGAGCAGTACTTC
d_gene: NA
j_gene: TRBJ2-7
v_gene: TRBV4-1
abundance: few

CDR3aa: CSVEDRENYGYTF
CDR3nt: TGCAGCGTTGAGGACAGGGAAAACTATGGCTACACCTTC
d_gene: TRBD1
j_gene: TRBJ1-2
v_gene: TRBV29-1
abundance: NA

CDR3aa: CASRHRGRNQETQYF
CDR3nt: TGTGCCAGCAGACACAGGGGGCGAAACCAAGAGACCCAGTACTTC
d_gene: TRBD1
j_gene: TRBJ2-5
v_gene: TRBV2
abundance: NA

CDR3aa: CASSSGSGYTEAFF
CDR3nt: TGTGCCAGCAGCTCAGGATCGGGGTACACTGAAGCTTTCTTT
d_gene: NA
j_gene: TRBJ1-1
v_gene: TRBV7-9
abundance: NA

CDR3aa: CASSDGDTGHGYTF
CDR3nt: TGTGCCAGCAGTGATGGGGACACCGGACACGGCTACACCTTC
d_gene: NA
j_gene: TRBJ1-2
v_gene: TRBV6-4
abundance: few

CDR3aa: CASSLGTGNTEAFF
CDR3nt: TGTGCCAGCAGCTTAGGGACAGGGAACACTGAAGCTTTCTTT
d_gene: TRBD1
j_gene: TRBJ1-1
v_gene: TRBV5-6
abundance: NA

CDR3aa: CASSLDPGFGTDTQYF
CDR3nt: TGTGCCAGCAGCTTAGACCCCGGGTTCGGCACAGATACGCAGTATTTT
d_gene: NA
j_gene: TRBJ2-3
v_gene: TRBV11-2
abundance: NA

CDR3aa: CASSRGEMEGYTF
CDR3nt: TGTGCCAGCAGCCGGGGGGAAATGGAGGGCTACACCTTC
d_gene: NA
j_gene: TRBJ1-2
v_gene: TRBV9
abundance: NA

CDR3aa: CSVKAGWEKLFF
CDR3nt: TGCAGCGTTAAGGCAGGGTGGGAAAAACTGTTTTTT
d_gene: NA
j_gene: TRBJ1-4
v_gene: TRBV29-1
abundance: NA

CDR3aa: CASSPYKGTGGNTGELFF
CDR3nt: TGTGCCAGCAGCCCCTATAAAGGGACAGGGGGGAACACCGGGGAGCTGTTTTTT
d_gene: TRBD1
j_gene: TRBJ2-2
v_gene: TRBV14
abundance: NA

CDR3aa: CASSLGLGQGDYVYNEQFF
CDR3nt: TGTGCCAGCAGCTTAGGGTTGGGACAGGGGGATTACGTCTACAATGAGCAGTTCTTC
d_gene: TRBD1
j_gene: TRBJ2-1
v_gene: TRBV7-9
abundance: NA

CDR3aa: CASSLSRGSNQPQHF
CDR3nt: TGTGCCAGCAGTCTTTCCAGGGGGAGCAATCAGCCCCAGCATTTT
d_gene: TRBD1
j_gene: TRBJ1-5
v_gene: TRBV6-1
abundance: NA

CDR3aa: CASSLDSGTGNEKLFF
CDR3nt: TGTGCCAGCAGCTTAGATTCCGGGACAGGGAATGAAAAACTGTTTTTT
d_gene: TRBD1
j_gene: TRBJ1-4
v_gene: TRBV7-2
abundance: NA